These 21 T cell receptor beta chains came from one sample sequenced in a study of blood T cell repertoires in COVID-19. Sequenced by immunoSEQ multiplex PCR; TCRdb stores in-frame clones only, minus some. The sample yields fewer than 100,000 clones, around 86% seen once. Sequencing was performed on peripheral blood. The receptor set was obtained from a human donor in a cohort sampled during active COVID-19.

The CDR3 region has the DNA TGCAGCGTTGTAAGCCAGGGAACGAATGAGCAGTTCTTC. It encodes CSVVSQGTNEQFF. The chain combines TRBV29-1 with TRBJ2-1; a weak D match, TRBD1 (5 bases). Looked up from germline, CDR1 is SQVTM and CDR2 is ANQGSEA. The CDR3 sequence is 13 residues long. Trimming stripped 4 bases from V and 7 bases from J, with 14 bases between.

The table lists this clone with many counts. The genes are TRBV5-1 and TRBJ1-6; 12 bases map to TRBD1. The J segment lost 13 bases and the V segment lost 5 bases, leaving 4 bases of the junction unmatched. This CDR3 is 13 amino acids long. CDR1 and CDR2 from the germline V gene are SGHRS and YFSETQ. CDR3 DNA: TGCGCCAGCAGGTCCGGGACAGGGGGCCCCCTCCACTTT. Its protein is CASRSGTGGPLHF.

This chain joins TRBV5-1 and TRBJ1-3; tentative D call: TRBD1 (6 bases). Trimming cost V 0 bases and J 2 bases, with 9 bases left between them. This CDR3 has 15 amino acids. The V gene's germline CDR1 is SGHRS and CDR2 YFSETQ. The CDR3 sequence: CASSLVSGAGNTIYF. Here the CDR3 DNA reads TGCGCCAGCAGCTTGGTGTCAGGGGCTGGAAACACCATATATTTT.

The CDR3 sequence: CASSPGTEFTYSGANVLTF. CDR3 bases: TGTGCCAGCAGCCCTGGGACAGAATTCACCTACTCTGGGGCCAACGTCCTGACTTTC. V gene TRBV11-2 combines with J gene TRBJ2-6, with 7 bases lining up with TRBD1. There are 19 residues in the CDR3. The germline V gene has CDR1 SGHAT and CDR2 FQNNGV. Trimming took 5 bases from V and 0 from J; bases not matched to a gene: 13.

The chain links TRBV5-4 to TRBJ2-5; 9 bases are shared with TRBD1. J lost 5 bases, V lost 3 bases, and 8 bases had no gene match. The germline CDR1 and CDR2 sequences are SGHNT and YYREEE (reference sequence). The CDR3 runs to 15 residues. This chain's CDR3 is CASSSSNRGRETQYF. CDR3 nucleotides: TGTGCCAGCAGCTCGAGCAACAGGGGGCGGGAGACCCAGTACTTC.

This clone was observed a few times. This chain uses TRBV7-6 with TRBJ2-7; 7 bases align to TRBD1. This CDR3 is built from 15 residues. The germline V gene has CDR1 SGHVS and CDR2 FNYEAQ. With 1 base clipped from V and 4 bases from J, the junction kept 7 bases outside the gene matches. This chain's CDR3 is CASSLGGQNFYEQYF. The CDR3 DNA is TGTGCCAGCAGCTTAGGGGGACAGAACTTTTACGAGCAGTACTTC.

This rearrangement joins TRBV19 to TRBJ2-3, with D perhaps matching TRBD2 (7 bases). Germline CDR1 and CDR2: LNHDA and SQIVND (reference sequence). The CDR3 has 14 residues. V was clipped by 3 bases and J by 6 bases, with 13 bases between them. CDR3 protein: CASSIYGGRDTQYF. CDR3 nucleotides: TGTGCCAGTAGTATCTACGGGGGGCGCGATACGCAGTATTTT.

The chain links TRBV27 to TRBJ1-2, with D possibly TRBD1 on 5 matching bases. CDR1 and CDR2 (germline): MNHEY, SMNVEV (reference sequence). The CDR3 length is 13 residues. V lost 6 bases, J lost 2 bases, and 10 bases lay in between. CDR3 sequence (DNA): TGTGCCAGCAGCTACAGGCCGAACTATGGCTACACCTTC. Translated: CASSYRPNYGYTF.

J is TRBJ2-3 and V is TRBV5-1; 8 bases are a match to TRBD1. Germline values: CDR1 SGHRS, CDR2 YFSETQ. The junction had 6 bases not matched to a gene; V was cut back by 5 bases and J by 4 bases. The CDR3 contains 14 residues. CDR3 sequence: CASSLGQGPDTQYF. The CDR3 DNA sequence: TGCGCCAGCAGTCTTGGACAGGGCCCAGATACGCAGTATTTT.

This CDR3 is CASSEIGQGGNSPLHF. As DNA, the CDR3 is TGTGCCAGCAGTGAAATTGGTCAGGGGGGAAATTCACCCCTCCACTTT. The chain is built from TRBV6-1 and TRBJ1-6; 7 nucleotides agree with TRBD1. CDR1 is MNHNS, CDR2 SASEGT, per germline. This CDR3 has 16 amino acids. With V trimmed by 2 bases and J by 7 bases, 8 bases remained unmatched.

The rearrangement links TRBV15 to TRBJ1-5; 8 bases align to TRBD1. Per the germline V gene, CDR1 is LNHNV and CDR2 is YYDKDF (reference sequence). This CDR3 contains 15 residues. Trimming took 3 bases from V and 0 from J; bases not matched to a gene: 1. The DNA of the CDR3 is TGTGCCACCAGCAGGGGACAGGCTAGCAATCAGCCCCAGCATTTT. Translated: CATSRGQASNQPQHF. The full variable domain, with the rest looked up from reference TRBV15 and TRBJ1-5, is DAMVIQNPRYQVTQFGKPVTLSCSQTLNHNVMYWYQQKSSQAPKLLFHYYDKDFNNEADTPDNFQSRRPNTSFCFLDIRSPGLGDTAMYLCATSRGQASNQPQHFGDGTRLSIL.

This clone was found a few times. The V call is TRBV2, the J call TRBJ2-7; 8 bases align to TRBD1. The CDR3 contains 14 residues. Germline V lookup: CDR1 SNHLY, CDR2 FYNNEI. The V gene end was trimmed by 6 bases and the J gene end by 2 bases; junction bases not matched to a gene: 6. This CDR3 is CASRRDRRTYEQYF. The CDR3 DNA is TGTGCCAGCAGGAGGGACAGGAGAACCTACGAGCAGTACTTC.

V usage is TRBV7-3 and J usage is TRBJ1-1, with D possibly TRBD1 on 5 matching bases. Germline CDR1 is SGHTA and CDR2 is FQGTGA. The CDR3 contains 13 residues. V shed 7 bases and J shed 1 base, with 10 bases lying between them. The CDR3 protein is CASKRGRNTEAFF. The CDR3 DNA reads TGTGCCAGCAAGCGGGGGAGGAACACTGAAGCTTTCTTT.

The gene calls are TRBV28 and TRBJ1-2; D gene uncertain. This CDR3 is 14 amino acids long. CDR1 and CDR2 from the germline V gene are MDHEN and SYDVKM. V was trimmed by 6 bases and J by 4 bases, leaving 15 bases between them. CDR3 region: CASSPPRGPYGYTF. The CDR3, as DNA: TGTGCCAGCAGCCCGCCTCGAGGCCCCTATGGCTACACCTTC.

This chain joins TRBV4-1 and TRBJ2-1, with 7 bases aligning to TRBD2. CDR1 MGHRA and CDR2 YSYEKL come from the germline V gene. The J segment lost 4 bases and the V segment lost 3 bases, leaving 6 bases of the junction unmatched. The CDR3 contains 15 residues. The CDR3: CASSQWGGGYNEQFF. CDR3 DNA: TGCGCCAGCAGCCAGTGGGGGGGAGGTTACAATGAGCAGTTCTTC.

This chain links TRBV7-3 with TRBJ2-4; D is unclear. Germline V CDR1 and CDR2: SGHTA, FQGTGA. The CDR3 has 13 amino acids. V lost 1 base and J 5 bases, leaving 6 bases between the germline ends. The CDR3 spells CASSLSGENIQYF. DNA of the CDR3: TGTGCCAGCAGCTTAAGCGGCGAAAACATTCAGTACTTC. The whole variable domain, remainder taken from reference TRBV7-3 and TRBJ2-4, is GAGVSQTPSNKVTEKGKYVELRCDPISGHTALYWYRQSLGQGPEFLIYFQGTGAADDSGLPNDRFFAVRPEGSVSTLKIQRTERGDSAVYLCASSLSGENIQYFGAGTRLSVL.

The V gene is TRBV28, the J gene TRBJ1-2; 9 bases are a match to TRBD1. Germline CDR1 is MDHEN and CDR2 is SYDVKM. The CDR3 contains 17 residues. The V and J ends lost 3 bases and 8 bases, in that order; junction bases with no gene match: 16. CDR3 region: CASSFQDRGELLRGYTF. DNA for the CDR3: TGTGCCAGCAGTTTCCAGGACAGGGGCGAACTTTTGAGGGGCTACACCTTC.

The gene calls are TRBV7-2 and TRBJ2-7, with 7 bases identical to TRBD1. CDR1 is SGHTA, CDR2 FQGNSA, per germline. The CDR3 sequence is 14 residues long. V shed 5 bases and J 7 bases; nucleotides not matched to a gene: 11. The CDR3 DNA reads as TGTGCCAGCAGCGTTAGGGGGCTGCACAATGAGCAGTACTTC. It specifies CASSVRGLHNEQYF.

The CDR3 DNA is TGCGCCAGCAGCACGGGACAGGGACACGGTGGCTACACCTTC. The encoded protein is CASSTGQGHGGYTF. The rearrangement uses TRBV5-1 and TRBJ1-2, with 9 bases aligning to TRBD1. V dropped 4 bases and J dropped 7; count of bases not matched to a gene: 8. Looked up from germline, CDR1 is SGHRS and CDR2 is YFSETQ. This CDR3 spans 14 amino acids.

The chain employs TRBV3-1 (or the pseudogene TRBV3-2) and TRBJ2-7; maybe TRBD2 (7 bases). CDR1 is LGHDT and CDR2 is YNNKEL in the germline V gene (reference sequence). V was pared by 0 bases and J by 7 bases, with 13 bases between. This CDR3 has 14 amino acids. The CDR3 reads CASSQDWGGTEQYF. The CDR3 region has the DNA TGTGCCAGCAGCCAAGATTGGGGGGGCACGGAGCAGTACTTC.

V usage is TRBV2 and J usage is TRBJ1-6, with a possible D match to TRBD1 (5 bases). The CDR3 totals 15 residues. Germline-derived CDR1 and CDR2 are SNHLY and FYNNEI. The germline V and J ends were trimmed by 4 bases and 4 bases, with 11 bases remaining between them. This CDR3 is CASSVPQGYNSPLHF. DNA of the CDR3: TGTGCCAGCAGTGTGCCTCAGGGTTATAATTCACCCCTCCACTTT.